Following are 16 T cell receptor beta chains from one sample sequenced in a study of T cells expressing NK-cell markers. TCRdb re-called the 5' RACE reads; one entry per CDR3 protein, DNA not given. The table lists 550,000 to 600,000 distinct CDR3 sequences. Material: blood T cells: a sorted CD56 or NKG2C T cell subset, CD4+ or CD8+ T cells, or bulk PBMC T cells (not recorded which). Every receptor here comes from a man younger than 35 in good health.

The rearrangement links TRBV28 to TRBJ2-7; the TRBD2 assignment by TCRdb is unverifiable without DNA. Germline V gene lookup returns CDR1 MDHEN and CDR2 SYDVKM. This CDR3 is 15 amino acids long. This CDR3 is CASSLEREPLAEQYF.

The gene calls are TRBV20-1 and TRBJ2-3; no DNA is available, so the TRBD2 call from TCRdb remains unchecked. This CDR3 is 15 amino acids long. Germline CDR1 DFQATT, CDR2 SNEGSKA (reference sequence). CDR3 protein: CSASDPTGLADTQYF.

V and J are TRBV20-1 and TRBJ2-5; the D gene TCRdb calls, TRBD2, cannot be checked with no DNA. This CDR3 is 15 amino acids long. Germline V gene lookup returns CDR1 DFQATT and CDR2 SNEGSKA (reference sequence). CDR3 loop: CSAVPSGTNQETQYF.

This rearrangement joins TRBV6-2 or TRBV6-3 to TRBJ2-3; TCRdb selects TRBD1, and the lack of DNA leaves this call unchecked. This CDR3 is built from 16 residues. Germline values: CDR1 MNHEY, CDR2 SVGEGT. CDR3 sequence reads: CASSLSRTGKADTQYF.

The chain is built from TRBV5-1 and TRBJ2-7; the TCRdb D gene call, TRBD2, has no DNA to confirm it. The CDR3 is 15 amino acids. The V gene's germline CDR1 is SGHRS and CDR2 YFSETQ. The CDR3 here is CASSLVAGGSYEQYF. Drawing the rest from reference TRBV5-1 and TRBJ2-7, the complete variable domain is KAGVTQTPRYLIKTRGQQVTLSCSPISGHRSVSWYQQTPGQGLQFLFEYFSETQRNKGNFPGRFSGRQFSNSRSEMNVSTLELGDSALYLCASSLVAGGSYEQYFGPGTRLTVT.

CDR3 sequence reads: CASSFSGIRSEQFF. The chain links TRBV12-3 or TRBV12-4 to TRBJ2-1; TCRdb's D gene call, TRBD2, goes unchecked for lack of DNA. This CDR3 has 14 residues.

The rearrangement uses TRBV29-1 and TRBJ2-2; TCRdb's D call of TRBD2 is untestable without DNA. The CDR3 is 13 residues long. Germline CDR1 SQVTM, CDR2 ANQGSEA. CDR3 protein: CSVGARGTGELFF.

The chain has TRBV20-1 and TRBJ2-1; TCRdb's D gene call, TRBD2, goes unchecked for lack of DNA. The CDR3 has 16 residues. CDR1 DFQATT and CDR2 SNEGSKA come from the germline V gene (reference sequence). This CDR3 reads CSARDLPLGLSREQFF.

The chain employs TRBV4-3 and TRBJ2-7. Per germline, CDR1 LGHNA and CDR2 YSLEER. The CDR3 runs 15 residues. This CDR3 is CASSQVKGGPYEQYF.

V and J are TRBV10-3 and TRBJ2-1; the TCRdb call, TRBD2, lacks DNA for checking. From germline, CDR1 is ENHRY and CDR2 SYGVKD. This CDR3 is 16 amino acids long. This chain's CDR3 is CAIRPTGTSGIYEQFF.

The V call is TRBV6-2 or TRBV6-3, the J call TRBJ2-5; without DNA, the TCRdb call of TRBD2 cannot be checked. In germline, CDR1 is MNHEY, CDR2 SVGEGT. This CDR3 is built from 16 residues. CDR3 protein: CASSPLGTSAQETQYF.

This chain uses TRBV20-1 with TRBJ2-1; the D gene TCRdb calls, TRBD2, cannot be checked with no DNA. Per the germline V gene, CDR1 is DFQATT and CDR2 is SNEGSKA (reference sequence). The CDR3 has 16 residues. The CDR3 spells CSAREPPRGLDNEQFF.

The J gene is TRBJ2-5, the V gene TRBV12-3 or TRBV12-4; the TRBD1 assignment by TCRdb is unverifiable without DNA. The CDR3 sequence is 15 residues long. This chain's CDR3 is CASSLQTAFQETQYF.

The chain employs TRBV6-2 or TRBV6-3 and TRBJ2-1; TCRdb reports TRBD2, a call that lacks DNA to check it against. Germline V CDR1 and CDR2: MNHEY, SVGEGT. This CDR3 contains 15 residues. This CDR3 is CASGTSGSPVDEQFF.

The chain couples TRBV29-1 to TRBJ2-5; TCRdb calls TRBD2, which cannot be checked without DNA. The CDR3 runs to 15 residues. Germline V CDR1 and CDR2: SQVTM, ANQGSEA. The CDR3: CSVDGLAGGDETQYF. The variable domain in full, completed from reference TRBV29-1 and TRBJ2-5, reads SAVISQKPSRDICQRGTSLTIQCQVDSQVTMMFWYRQQPGQSLTLIATANQGSEATYESGFVIDKFPISRPNLTFSTLTVSNMSPEDSSIYLCSVDGLAGGDETQYFGPGTRLLVL.

This chain joins TRBV9 and TRBJ1-1; TCRdb's D call, TRBD1, is unchecked because there is no DNA. The length of the CDR3 is 16 residues. CDR1 SGDLS and CDR2 YYNGEE come from the germline V gene. The CDR3 sequence is CASSVGGWGEASEAFF.